This T cell receptor (beta chain) was retrieved from a study of T cells in Graves' hyperthyroidism and ophthalmopathy. Authors of the study amplified TCR beta CDR3 regions from RNA transcripts. The HTBI primer set drove a first-round RT-PCR of the TCR CDR3. TCRdb reprocessed the multiplex PCR reads with MiXCR, giving one entry per CDR3 protein. The table shows over 350,000 distinct CDR3 sequences, with approximately 15% occurring only once. This clonotype was picked up a small number of times. The V and J ends lost 8 bases and 2 bases respectively, with 15 bases between them. Germline-derived CDR1 and CDR2 are DFQATT and SNEGSKA (reference sequence). The length of the CDR3 is 13 residues.

Sequencing was done on a sample of blood. The chain employs TRBV20-1 and TRBJ1-2, with D perhaps matching TRBD1 (5 bases). This TCR was recovered from a man aged 18 to 30 with Graves' ophthalmopathy. For the CDR3, the DNA is TGCAGTTACTACTCGACAGCCAACTATGGCTACACCTTC. This encodes CSYYSTANYGYTF.